These 4 T cell receptor beta chains share one sample of origin, sequenced in a study of T cells after posttransplantation cyclophosphamide. Profiling relied on immunoSEQ multiplex PCR, and the TCRdb table lists in-frame clones only, not all of them. Of 11,000 or so clones listed, roughly 80% were seen once; the top ten hold under 5.5%. Treatment was busulfan-fludarabine conditioning, a marrow graft, and cyclophosphamide on days +3 and +4. Here the sequenced sample was PBMCs, taken after allogeneic stem cell transplant with posttransplant cyclophosphamide. The receptors come from a female patient aged 50 to 65 who received an allogeneic stem cell transplant from a related donor, was CMV-positive, and had no GVHD. The T cells may partly be graft donor cells.

V is TRBV29-1 and J is TRBJ2-1, with 8 nucleotides matching TRBD2. J lost 5 bases, V lost 6 bases, and 6 bases had no gene match. Germline CDR1 and CDR2: SQVTM and ANQGSEA. This CDR3 has 13 residues. The CDR3 protein is CSVTKRGNNEQFF. CDR3 nucleotide sequence: TGCAGCGTGACTAAGCGGGGGAACAATGAGCAGTTCTTC.

J is TRBJ2-3 and V is TRBV7-2; no firm D call. Germline V CDR1 and CDR2: SGHTA, FQGNSA. This CDR3 spans 12 amino acids. Deletions cut 5 bases from V and 2 bases from J, with 5 bases between. The CDR3 is CASSRDTDTQYF. In DNA form, the CDR3 reads TGTGCCAGCAGCCGAGACACAGATACGCAGTATTTT.

The chain uses TRBV4-1 and TRBJ2-7; tentatively, D is TRBD1 (6 bases). V gave up 6 bases and J gave up 1 base, with 16 bases separating them. The CDR3 consists of 15 residues. Per the germline V gene, CDR1 is MGHRA and CDR2 is YSYEKL. In DNA form, the CDR3 reads TGCGCCAGCAGGGGGACGACAGGTGGGTCCTACGAGCAGTACTTC. This sequence encodes CASRGTTGGSYEQYF.

The rearrangement uses TRBV5-1 and TRBJ2-7; TRBD1 aligns across 7 bases. V trimming: 4 bases; J trimming: 6 bases; junction bases outside the gene matches: 10. Germline V gene lookup returns CDR1 SGHRS and CDR2 YFSETQ. There are 14 residues in the CDR3. CDR3 residues: CASSIQGMSGEQYF. As DNA, the CDR3 is TGCGCCAGCAGCATACAGGGGATGAGCGGCGAGCAGTACTTC.